This T cell receptor beta chain was found in a study of technical replicates of blood from several donors. For this clone: Additional DNA sequences in this sample encode the identical CDR3.

The protocol was immunoSEQ multiplex PCR, while the TCRdb copy is restricted to in-frame clones and leaves out a portion. The table records around 100,000 clones, over 95% of them present only once. Per germline, CDR1 SGHVS and CDR2 FQNEAQ. V dropped 10 bases and J dropped 4 bases, with 25 bases sitting between them. The CDR3 has 16 amino acids. Sequencing used T cells isolated from PBMCs. The origin of this receptor is a human donor in good health. The chain has TRBV7-8 and TRBJ1-1; D unclear. The CDR3 loop reads CAIAPREPLILTEAFF. CDR3 DNA: TGTGCCATCGCACCCCGGGAACCGCTAATACTCACTGAAGCTTTCTTT.